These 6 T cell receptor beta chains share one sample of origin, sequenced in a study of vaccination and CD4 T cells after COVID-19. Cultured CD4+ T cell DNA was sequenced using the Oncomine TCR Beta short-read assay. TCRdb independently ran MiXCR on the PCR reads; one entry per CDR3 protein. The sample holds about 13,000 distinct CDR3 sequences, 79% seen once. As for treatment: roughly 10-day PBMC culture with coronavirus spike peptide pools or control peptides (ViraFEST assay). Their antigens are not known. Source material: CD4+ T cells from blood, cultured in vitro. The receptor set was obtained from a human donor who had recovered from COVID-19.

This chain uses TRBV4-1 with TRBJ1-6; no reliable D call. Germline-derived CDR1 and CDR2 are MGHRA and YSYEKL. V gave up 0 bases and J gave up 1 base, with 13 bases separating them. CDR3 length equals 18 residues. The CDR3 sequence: CASSQDQPRGSYNSPLHF. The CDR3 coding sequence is TGCGCCAGCAGCCAAGATCAACCACGTGGGTCCTATAATTCACCCCTCCACTTT.

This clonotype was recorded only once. The CDR3 bases are TGTGCCAGCAGTGACTCCGGCGTAAGCACAGATACGCAGTATTTT. Its translation: CASSDSGVSTDTQYF. The chain carries TRBV6-4 and TRBJ2-3, with D hard to call. The CDR3 has 15 residues. Germline lookup yields CDR1 MRHNA and CDR2 SNTAGT. Trimming took off 0 bases at V and 0 bases at J, with 7 bases between the two ends.

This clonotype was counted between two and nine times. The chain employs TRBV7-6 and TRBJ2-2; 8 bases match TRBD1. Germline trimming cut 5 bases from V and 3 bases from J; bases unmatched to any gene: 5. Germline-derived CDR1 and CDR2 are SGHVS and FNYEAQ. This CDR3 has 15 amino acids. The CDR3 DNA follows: TGTGCCAGCAGCCCGGACAGGGCCCACACCGGGGAGCTGTTTTTT. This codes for CASSPDRAHTGELFF. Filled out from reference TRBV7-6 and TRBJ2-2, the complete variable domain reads GAGVSQSPRYKVTKRGQDVALRCDPISGHVSLYWYRQALGQGPEFLTYFNYEAQQDKSGLPNDRFSAERPEGSISTLTIQRTEQRDSAMYRCASSPDRAHTGELFFGEGSRLTVL.

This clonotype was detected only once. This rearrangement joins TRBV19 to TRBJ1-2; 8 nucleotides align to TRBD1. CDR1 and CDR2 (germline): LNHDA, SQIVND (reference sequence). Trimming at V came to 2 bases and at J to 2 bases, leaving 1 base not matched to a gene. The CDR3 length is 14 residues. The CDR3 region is CASSIRTGNYGYTF. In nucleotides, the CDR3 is TGTGCCAGTAGTATAAGGACAGGGAACTATGGCTACACCTTC.

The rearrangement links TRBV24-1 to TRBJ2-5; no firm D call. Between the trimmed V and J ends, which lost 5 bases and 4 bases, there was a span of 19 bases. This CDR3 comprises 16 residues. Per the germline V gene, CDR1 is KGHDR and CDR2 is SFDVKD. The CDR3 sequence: CATSAPPSVRAETQYF. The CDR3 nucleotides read TGTGCCACCAGTGCACCACCCAGCGTTAGGGCAGAGACCCAGTACTTC.

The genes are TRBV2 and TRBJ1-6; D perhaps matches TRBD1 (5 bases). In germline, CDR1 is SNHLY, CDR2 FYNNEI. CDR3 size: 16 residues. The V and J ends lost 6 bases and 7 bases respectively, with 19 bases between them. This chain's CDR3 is CASSNRTGTDNSPLHF. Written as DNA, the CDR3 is TGTGCCAGCAGCAACCGAACCGGGACGGACAATTCACCCCTCCACTTT.